This T cell receptor (beta chain) came from a study of T cell repertoires in cytomegalovirus infection. As for the study in general: In public TCR beta signatures, there were indications of both CMV infection and matching HLA type.

TCRdb re-called the reads with MiXCR, one entry per CDR3 protein. The sample contains approximately 500,000 distinct CDR3 sequences, around 10% of which appear only once. The CDR3 is 14 residues long. Germline V gives CDR1 SGHRS, CDR2 YFSETQ. Losses at the gene ends were 3 bases for V and 7 bases for J; bases not matched to a gene: 10. As concerns this clonotype: No antigen is known for it.

General observations from the study: HLA-C-restricted, CMV-specific TCR beta clonotypes were dominant ex vivo. CMV carriers having the relevant HLA were flagged by cumulative public TCR beta family frequency.

This chain connects TRBV5-1 to TRBJ2-7, with 7 bases that match TRBD2. This clonotype originated in a human donor in good health (CMV status not recorded). Some clones in this sample may be carry-over from other donors' samples. Sequencing was carried out using PBMCs. The CDR3 region is CASSSVIGTKEQYF. CDR3 coding DNA: TGCGCCAGCAGCTCGGTGATCGGGACTAAAGAGCAGTACTTC.